This TCR beta chain comes out of a study of breast tumors, draining lymph nodes, adjacent tissues. The sample holds many counts of this clonotype. One entry per CDR3 protein, called by TCRdb with MiXCR from the multiplex PCR reads. This sample carries about 180,000 distinct CDR3 sequences, roughly 30% of them seen once, and the ten largest clones take around 4.5%. Samples came from axillary lymph nodes draining the breast cancer. CDR3 length equals 13 residues. Trimming shortened V by 3 bases and J by 3 bases, and 9 bases separated the two germline ends. The V call is TRBV12-3 or TRBV12-4, the J call TRBJ2-7; either TRBD1 or TRBD2 may supply D (5 bases each). Sequencing was carried out using axillary lymph node tissue. This TCR came from a female donor with breast cancer. Some clones in this sample may be carry-over from other donors' samples. This CDR3 is CASSFGGLYEQYF. DNA of the CDR3: TGTGCCAGCAGTTTTGGGGGTCTCTACGAGCAGTACTTC.